This TCR beta chain was sequenced during a study of T cell clonotyping in hematopoietic cell transplantation. Study-wide findings and caveats: Graft donor and pretransplant recipient Inverse Simpson Index values predicted broader posttransplant TCR diversity.

Notes on this clone: Its antigen is undetermined.

Time point denoted: recipient sample about 28 days before transplant, after cytoreduction. Recipient blood drawn about 28 days pretransplant and days 30, 100, 180 after. Assay: immunoSEQ multiplex PCR; the TCRdb copy retains only in-frame clones and omits some. The data show approximately 16,000 clones, 93% seen once. Sequences were derived from peripheral blood mononuclear cells, sampled before stem cell transplant. The TCR sequence derives from a man aged 18 to 30 with biphenotypic leukemia. Some clones in this sample may be carry-over from other donors' samples.

CDR3 in DNA: TGCGCCAGCAGCTTTCGACAGGGGAGCTCCTACGAGCAGTACTTC. It codes for CASSFRQGSSYEQYF. The chain uses TRBV5-1 and TRBJ2-7; 8 nucleotides align to TRBD1. After removal of 2 bases from V and 0 bases from J, the junction contained 4 bases not matched to a gene. The germline V gene has CDR1 SGHRS and CDR2 YFSETQ. This CDR3 contains 15 residues.